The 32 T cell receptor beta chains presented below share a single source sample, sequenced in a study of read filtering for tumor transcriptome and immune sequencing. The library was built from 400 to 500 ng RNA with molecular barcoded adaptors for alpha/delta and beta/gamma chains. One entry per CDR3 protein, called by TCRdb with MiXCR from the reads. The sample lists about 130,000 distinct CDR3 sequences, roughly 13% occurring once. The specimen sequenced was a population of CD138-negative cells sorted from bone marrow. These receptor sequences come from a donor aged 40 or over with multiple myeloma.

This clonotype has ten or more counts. The CDR3 is CATSDSLGTKSNTGELFF. As DNA, the CDR3 is TGTGCCACCAGTGATTCACTTGGGACAAAATCGAACACCGGGGAGCTGTTTTTT. The chain employs TRBV24-1 and TRBJ2-2; possibly TRBD1 for D (6 bases). Germline V CDR1 and CDR2: KGHDR, SFDVKD. This CDR3 is built from 18 residues. V was trimmed by 2 bases and J by 0 bases, leaving 15 bases between them.

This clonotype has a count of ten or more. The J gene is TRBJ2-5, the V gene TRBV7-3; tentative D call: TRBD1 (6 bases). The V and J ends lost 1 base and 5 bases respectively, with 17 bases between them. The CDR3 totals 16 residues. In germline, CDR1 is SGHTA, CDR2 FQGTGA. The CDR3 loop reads CASSLNGGLAYETQYF. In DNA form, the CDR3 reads TGTGCCAGCAGCTTAAATGGGGGCCTCGCGTATGAGACCCAGTACTTC.

The CDR3 coding sequence is TGTGCCAGCAGCCAAGGGCGGACAGGGGGTAATCAGCCCCAGCATTTT. The encoded protein is CASSQGRTGGNQPQHF. The V call is TRBV4-2, the J call TRBJ1-5; TRBD1 matches 10 bases. CDR3 size: 16 residues. The J segment lost 4 bases and the V segment lost 1 base, leaving 4 bases of the junction unmatched. Germline assignment: CDR1 LGHNA and CDR2 YNFKEQ.

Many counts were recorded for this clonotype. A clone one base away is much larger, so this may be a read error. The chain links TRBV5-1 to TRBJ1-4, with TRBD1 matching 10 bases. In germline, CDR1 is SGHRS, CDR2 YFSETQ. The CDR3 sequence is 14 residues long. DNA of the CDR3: TGCGCCAGCAGCCCTGGGACAGGGGATGAAAAACGGTTTTTT. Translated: CASSPGTGDEKRFF.

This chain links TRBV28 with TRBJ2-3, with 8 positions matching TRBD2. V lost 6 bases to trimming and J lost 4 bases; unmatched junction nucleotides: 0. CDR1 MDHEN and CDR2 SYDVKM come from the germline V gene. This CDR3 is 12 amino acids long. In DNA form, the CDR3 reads TGTGCCAGCAGGGGACTAGCAGATACGCAGTATTTT. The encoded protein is CASRGLADTQYF.

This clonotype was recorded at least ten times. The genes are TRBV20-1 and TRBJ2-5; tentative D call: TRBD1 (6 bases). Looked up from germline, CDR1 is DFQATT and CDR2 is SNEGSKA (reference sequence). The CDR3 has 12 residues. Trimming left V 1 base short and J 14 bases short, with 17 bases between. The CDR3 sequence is CSARGGQGLHYF. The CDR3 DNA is TGCAGTGCTAGAGGGGGACAAGGACTCCATTACTTC.

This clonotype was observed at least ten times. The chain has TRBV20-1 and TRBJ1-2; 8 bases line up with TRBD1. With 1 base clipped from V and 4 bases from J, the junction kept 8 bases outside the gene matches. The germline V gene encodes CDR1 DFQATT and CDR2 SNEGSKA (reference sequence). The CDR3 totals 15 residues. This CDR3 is CSARASAGGLYGYTF. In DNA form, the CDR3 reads TGCAGTGCTAGAGCTTCTGCAGGGGGCCTCTATGGCTACACCTTC.

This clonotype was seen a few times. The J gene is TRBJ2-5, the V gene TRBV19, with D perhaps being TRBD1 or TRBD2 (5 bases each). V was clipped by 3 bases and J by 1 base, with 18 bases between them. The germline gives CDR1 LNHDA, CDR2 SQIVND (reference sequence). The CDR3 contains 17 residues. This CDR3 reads CASSISGRAPTQETQYF. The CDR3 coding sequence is TGTGCCAGTAGTATTTCGGGGCGGGCTCCTACCCAAGAGACCCAGTACTTC.

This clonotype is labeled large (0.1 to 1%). The CDR3 region is CSAKAPRTSGYNEQFF. CDR3 coding DNA: TGCAGTGCTAAGGCGCCGCGGACTAGCGGCTACAATGAGCAGTTCTTC. The rearrangement uses TRBV20-1 and TRBJ2-1; 10 bases align to TRBD2. V shed 4 bases, J shed 3 bases, and the junction held 9 bases outside the gene matches. The CDR3 has 16 residues. Germline CDR1 reads DFQATT; CDR2 reads SNEGSKA (reference sequence).

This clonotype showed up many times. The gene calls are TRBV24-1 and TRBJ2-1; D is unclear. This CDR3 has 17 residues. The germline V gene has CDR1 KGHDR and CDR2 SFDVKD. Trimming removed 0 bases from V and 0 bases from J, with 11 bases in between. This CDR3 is CATSDLGQESSYNEQFF. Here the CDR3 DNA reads TGTGCCACCAGTGATTTGGGCCAGGAGAGCTCCTACAATGAGCAGTTCTTC.

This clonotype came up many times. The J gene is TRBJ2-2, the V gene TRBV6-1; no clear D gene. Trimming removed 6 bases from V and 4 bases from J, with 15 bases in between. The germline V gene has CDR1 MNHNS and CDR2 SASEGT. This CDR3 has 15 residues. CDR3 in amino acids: CASRTRSPTTGELFF. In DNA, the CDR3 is TGTGCCAGCAGGACACGCTCTCCGACCACCGGGGAGCTGTTTTTT.

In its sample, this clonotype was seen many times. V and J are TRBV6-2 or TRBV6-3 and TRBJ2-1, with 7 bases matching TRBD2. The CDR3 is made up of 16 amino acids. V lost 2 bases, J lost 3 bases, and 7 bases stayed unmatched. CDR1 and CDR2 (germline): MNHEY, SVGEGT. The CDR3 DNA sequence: TGTGCCAGCAGTTACCTAGCGGAGGCCTTCTACAATGAGCAGTTCTTC. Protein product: CASSYLAEAFYNEQFF.

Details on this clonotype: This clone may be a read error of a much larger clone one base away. The CDR3 loop reads CASSTVGDQPQHF. The CDR3 DNA reads TGTGCCAGCAGCACGGTGGGGGATCAGCCCCAGCATTTT. The chain carries TRBV7-2 and TRBJ1-5; TRBD1 is a possible D gene (5 bases). Trimming stripped 5 bases from V and 5 bases from J, with 10 bases between. Germline V gene sequence: CDR1 SGHTA, CDR2 FQGNSA. This CDR3 is built from 13 residues.

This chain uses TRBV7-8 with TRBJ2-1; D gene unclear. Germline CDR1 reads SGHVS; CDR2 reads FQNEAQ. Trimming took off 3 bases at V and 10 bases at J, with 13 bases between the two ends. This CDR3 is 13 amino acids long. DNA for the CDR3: TGTGCCAGCAGCTTGACAAGGAGCAAAGAGCAGTTCTTC. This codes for CASSLTRSKEQFF.

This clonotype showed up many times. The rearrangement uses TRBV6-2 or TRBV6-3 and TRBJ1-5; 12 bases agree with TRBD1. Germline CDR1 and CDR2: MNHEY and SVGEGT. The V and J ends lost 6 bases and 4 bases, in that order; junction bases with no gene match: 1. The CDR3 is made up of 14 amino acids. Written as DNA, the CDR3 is TGTGCCAGCAGGGGACAGGGGGCTAATCAGCCCCAGCATTTT. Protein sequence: CASRGQGANQPQHF.

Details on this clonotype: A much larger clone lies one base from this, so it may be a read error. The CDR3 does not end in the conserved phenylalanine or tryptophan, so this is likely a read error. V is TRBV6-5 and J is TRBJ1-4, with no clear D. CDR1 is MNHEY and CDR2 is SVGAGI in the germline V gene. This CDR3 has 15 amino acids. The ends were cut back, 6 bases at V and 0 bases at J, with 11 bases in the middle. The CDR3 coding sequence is TGTGCCAGCAGACAGAGCGTTGCAACTAATGAAAAACTGTTTCTT. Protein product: CASRQSVATNEKLFL.

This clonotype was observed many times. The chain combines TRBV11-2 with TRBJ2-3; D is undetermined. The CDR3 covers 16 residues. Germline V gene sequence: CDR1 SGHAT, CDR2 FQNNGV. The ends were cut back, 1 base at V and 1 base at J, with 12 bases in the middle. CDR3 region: CASSLAVALGTDTQYF. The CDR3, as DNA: TGTGCCAGCAGCTTAGCGGTGGCGTTGGGCACAGATACGCAGTATTTT.

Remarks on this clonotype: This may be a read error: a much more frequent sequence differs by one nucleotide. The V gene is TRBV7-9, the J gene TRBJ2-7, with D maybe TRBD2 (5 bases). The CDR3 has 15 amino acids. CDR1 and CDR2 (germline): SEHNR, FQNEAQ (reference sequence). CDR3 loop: CASSLVGGSSYERYF. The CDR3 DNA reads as TGTGCCAGCAGCTTAGTGGGTGGGAGTTCCTACGAGCGGTACTTC.

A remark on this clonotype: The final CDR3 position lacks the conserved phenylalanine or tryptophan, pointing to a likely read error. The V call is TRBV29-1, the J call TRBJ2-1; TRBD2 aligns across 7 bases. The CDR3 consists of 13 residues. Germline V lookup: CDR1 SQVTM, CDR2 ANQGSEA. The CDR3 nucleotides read TGCGGCGTTGTCTACGCGGGAGCGGGTGAGCAGTTCCTC. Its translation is CGVVYAGAGEQFL.

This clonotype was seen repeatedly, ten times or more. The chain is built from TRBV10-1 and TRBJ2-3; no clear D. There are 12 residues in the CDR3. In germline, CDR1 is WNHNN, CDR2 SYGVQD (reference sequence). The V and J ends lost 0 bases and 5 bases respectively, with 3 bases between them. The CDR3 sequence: CASSESLDTQYF. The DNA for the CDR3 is TGCGCCAGCAGTGAGTCTCTAGATACGCAGTATTTT.

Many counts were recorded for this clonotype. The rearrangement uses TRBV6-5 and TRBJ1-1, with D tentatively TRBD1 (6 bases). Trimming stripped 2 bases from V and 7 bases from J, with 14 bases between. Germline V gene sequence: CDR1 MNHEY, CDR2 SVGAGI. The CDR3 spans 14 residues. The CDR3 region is CASSYGGRVGEAFF. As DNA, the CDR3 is TGTGCCAGCAGTTACGGGGGCAGGGTGGGTGAAGCTTTCTTT.

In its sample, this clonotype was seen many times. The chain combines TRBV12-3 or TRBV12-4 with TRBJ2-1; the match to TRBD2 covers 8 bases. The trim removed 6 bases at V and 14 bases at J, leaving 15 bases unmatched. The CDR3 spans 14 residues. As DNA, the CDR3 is TGTGCCAGCAGACCGGGACTAGGGACTTCCGACGAGTTCTTC. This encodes CASRPGLGTSDEFF.

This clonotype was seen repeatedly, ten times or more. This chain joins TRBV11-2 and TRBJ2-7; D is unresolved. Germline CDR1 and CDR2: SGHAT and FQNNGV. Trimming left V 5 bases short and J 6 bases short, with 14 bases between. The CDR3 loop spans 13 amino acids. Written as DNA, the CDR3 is TGTGCCAGCAGCCAAGAGGTGACGGGCGAGCAGTACTTC. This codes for CASSQEVTGEQYF.

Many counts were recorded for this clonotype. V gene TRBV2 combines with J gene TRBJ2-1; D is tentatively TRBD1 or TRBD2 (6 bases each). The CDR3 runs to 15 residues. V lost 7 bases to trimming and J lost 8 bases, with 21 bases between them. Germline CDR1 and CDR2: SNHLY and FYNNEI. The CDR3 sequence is CASKGGQGLRDEQFF. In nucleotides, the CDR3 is TGTGCCAGCAAAGGGGGGCAGGGGCTTAGGGATGAGCAGTTCTTC.

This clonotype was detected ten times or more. In DNA form, the CDR3 reads TGCAGTGTTGGGGGCAGGGTGGGCTCCTACGAGCAGTACTTC. Translating it yields CSVGGRVGSYEQYF. V gene TRBV20-1 combines with J gene TRBJ2-7; a possible D gene is TRBD1 (6 bases). Trimming removed 7 bases from V and 0 bases from J, with 16 bases in between. The CDR3 contains 14 residues. Germline-derived CDR1 and CDR2 are DFQATT and SNEGSKA (reference sequence).

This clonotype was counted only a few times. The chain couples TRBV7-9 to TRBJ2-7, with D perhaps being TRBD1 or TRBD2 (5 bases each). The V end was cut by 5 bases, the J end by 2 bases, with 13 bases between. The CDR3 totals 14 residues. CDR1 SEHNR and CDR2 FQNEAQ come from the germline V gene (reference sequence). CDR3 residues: CASSRSGTAYEQYF. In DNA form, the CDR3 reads TGTGCCAGCAGCCGATCCGGGACCGCCTACGAGCAGTACTTC.

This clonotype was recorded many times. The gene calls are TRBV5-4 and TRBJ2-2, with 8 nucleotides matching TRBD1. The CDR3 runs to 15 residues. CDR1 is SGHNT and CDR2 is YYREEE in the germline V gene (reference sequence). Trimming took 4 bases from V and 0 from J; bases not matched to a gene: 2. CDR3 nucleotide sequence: TGTGCCAGCAGCGAGGACAGGGCGAACACCGGGGAGCTGTTTTTT. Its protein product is CASSEDRANTGELFF.

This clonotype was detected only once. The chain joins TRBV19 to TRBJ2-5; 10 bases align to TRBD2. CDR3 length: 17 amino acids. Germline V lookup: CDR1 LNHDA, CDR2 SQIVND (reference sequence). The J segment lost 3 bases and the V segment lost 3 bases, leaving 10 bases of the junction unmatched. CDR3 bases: TGTGCCAGTAGTATGGCTAGCGGGGGTGAAGGGGAAGAGACCCAGTACTTC. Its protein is CASSMASGGEGEETQYF.

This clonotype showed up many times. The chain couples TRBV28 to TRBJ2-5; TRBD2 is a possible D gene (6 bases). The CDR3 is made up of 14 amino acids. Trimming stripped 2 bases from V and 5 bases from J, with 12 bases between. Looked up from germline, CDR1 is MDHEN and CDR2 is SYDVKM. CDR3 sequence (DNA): TGTGCCAGCAGTTTAAAGGGAGGAGGCGAGACCCAGTACTTC. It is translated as CASSLKGGGETQYF.

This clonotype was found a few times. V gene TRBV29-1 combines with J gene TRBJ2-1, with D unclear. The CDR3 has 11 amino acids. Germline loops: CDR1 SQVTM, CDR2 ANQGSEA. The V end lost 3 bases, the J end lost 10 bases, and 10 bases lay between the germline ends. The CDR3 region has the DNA TGCAGCGTTGACTCTATAGACGAGCAGTTCTTC. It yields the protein CSVDSIDEQFF.

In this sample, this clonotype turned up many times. The CDR3 nucleotides read TGTGCCAGCTCACCGGGACAGGGAATCACCGGGGAGCTGTTTTTT. Amino acids: CASSPGQGITGELFF. The rearrangement joins TRBV18 to TRBJ2-2; 9 nucleotides align to TRBD1. The CDR3 runs 15 residues. The V segment lost 3 bases and the J segment 4 bases; nucleotides outside the gene matches: 3. Per the germline V gene, CDR1 is KGHSH and CDR2 is LQKENI.

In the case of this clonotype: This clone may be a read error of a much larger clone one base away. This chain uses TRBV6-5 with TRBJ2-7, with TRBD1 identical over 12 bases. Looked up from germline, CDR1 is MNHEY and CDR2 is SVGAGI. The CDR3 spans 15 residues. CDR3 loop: CDSRGSGTGGREQYF. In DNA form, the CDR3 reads TGTGACAGCAGGGGTTCCGGGACAGGGGGCCGAGAGCAGTACTTC.